The subject of this entry is one T cell receptor (beta chain). V was clipped by 4 bases and J by 3 bases, with 16 bases between them. The CDR3 is 15 residues long. Germline CDR1 reads SGHKS; CDR2 reads YYEKEE (reference sequence). This sample is drawn from a study of cytomegalovirus exposure and HLA in healthy donors. The PCR had 60 Vbeta and 13 Jbeta primers. Repertoires were generated with immunoSEQ multiplex PCR, while TCRdb's copy carries only in-frame clones and drops some. The sample shows 90,000 to 100,000 clones, 70% to 85% of them seen only once. Sequencing used PBMCs. The chain employs TRBV5-5 and TRBJ1-2; TRBD1 might be the D (6 bases). The TCR sequence derives from a man aged 50 to 60 in good health and CMV-seronegative. The CDR3 DNA follows: TGTGCCAGCAGCGTGGGGGCCAGACCGGACTATGGCTACACCTTC. The encoded protein is CASSVGARPDYGYTF.